The clone carrying this T cell receptor (beta chain) was picked up a small number of times. This sample stems from a study of T-cell memory formation after mild COVID-19. The germline V gene has CDR1 DFQATT and CDR2 SNEGSKA (reference sequence). The V segment lost 5 bases and the J segment 3 bases; nucleotides outside the gene matches: 3. The CDR3 totals 13 residues. MiXCR was run by TCRdb on the 5' RACE reads, yielding one entry per CDR3 protein. The repertoire has 190,000 or so distinct CDR3 sequences, over 20% of them found once; the top ten carry about 23%. The receptor's source is an adult woman who had mild COVID-19 (a few samples of this study predate the infection). Cell type and time point are not known. Sequenced: PBMCs or a T cell subset sorted from them (not recorded which). This chain links TRBV20-1 with TRBJ1-2; 10 nucleotides match TRBD1. The CDR3 loop reads CSAGTGEHYGYTF. The DNA of the CDR3 is TGCAGTGCTGGGACAGGGGAGCACTATGGCTACACCTTC.